The following is a TCR beta chain sequence with its context. The source of the sample is a study of blood T cell repertoires in COVID-19. Study context: Samples representing acute and convalescent COVID-19 were sourced from the United States, Italy and Spain. T cells, B-cell-depleted T cells, or PBMCs supplied cDNA or gDNA.

In the authors' workflow: Scientists estimated how many nucleated cells there were by amplifying reference gene primers. Method: immunoSEQ multiplex PCR; TCRdb's copy keeps in-frame clones and lacks some. V, J and clone size derive from that table, while D and trimming were established from the DNA sequence. This sample has 200,000 or so clones, with roughly 80% found just once. The CDR3 totals 14 residues. Trimming shortened V by 4 bases and J by 3 bases, and 14 bases separated the two germline ends. Looked up from germline, CDR1 is SGHDT and CDR2 is YYEEEE. The sequenced material came from peripheral blood. The chain is built from TRBV5-6 and TRBJ2-7; a weak D match, TRBD1 (6 bases). The TCR was taken from a man under 40 with active or convalescent COVID-19. Here the CDR3 reads CASSRGTSYYEQYV. CDR3 in DNA: TGTGCCAGCAGCCGTGGGACATCCTACTACGAGCAGTACGTC.